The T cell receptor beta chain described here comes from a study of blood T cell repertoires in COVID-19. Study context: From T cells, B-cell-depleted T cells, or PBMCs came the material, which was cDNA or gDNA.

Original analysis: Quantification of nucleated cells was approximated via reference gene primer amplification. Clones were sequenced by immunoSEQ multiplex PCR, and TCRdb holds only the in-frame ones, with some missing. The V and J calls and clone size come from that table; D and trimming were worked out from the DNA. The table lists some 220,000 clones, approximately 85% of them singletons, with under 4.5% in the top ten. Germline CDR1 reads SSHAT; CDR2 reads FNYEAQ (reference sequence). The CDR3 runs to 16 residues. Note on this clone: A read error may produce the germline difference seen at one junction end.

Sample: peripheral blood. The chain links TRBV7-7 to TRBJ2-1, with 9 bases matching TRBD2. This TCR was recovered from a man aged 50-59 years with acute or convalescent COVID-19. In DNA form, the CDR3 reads TGTGCTAGCAGCTTAGCTCCCGGGACTAGCAGTAATGAGCAGTTCTTC. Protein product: CASSLAPGTSSNEQFF.